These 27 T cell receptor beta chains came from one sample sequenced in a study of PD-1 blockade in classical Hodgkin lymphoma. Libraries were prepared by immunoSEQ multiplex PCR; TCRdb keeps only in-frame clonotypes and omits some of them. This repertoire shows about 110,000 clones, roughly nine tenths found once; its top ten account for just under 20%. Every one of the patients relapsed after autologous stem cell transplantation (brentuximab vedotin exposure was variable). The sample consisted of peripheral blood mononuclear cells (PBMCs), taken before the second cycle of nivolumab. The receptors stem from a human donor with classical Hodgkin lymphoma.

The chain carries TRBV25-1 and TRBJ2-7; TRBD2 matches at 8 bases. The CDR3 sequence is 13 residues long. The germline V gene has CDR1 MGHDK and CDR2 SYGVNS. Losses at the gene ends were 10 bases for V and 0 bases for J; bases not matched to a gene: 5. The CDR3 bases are TGTGCCACCTCCGGGACTAGCTCCTACGAGCAGTACTTC. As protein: CATSGTSSYEQYF.

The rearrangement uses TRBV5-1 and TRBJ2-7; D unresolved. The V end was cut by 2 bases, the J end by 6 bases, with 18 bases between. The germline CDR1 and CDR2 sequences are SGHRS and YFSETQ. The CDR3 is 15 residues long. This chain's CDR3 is CASSFTGSIAIEQYF. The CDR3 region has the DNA TGCGCCAGCAGCTTTACCGGGTCCATTGCTATCGAGCAGTACTTC.

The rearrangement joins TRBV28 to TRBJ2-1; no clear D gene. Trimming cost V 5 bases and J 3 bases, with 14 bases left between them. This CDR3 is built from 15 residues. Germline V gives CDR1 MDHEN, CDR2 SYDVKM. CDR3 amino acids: CASSTGGVDYNEQFF. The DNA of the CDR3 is TGTGCCAGCAGTACCGGTGGGGTGGACTACAATGAGCAGTTCTTC.

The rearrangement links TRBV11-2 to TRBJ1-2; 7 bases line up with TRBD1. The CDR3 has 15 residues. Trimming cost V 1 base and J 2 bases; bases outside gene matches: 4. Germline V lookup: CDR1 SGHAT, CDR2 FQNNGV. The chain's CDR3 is CASSLALTGNYGYTF. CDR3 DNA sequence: TGTGCCAGCAGCTTAGCCCTGACAGGGAACTATGGCTACACCTTC.

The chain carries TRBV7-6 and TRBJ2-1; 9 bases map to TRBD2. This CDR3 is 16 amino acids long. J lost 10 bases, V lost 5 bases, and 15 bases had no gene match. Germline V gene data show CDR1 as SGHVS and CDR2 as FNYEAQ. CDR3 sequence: CASSLGSGGRADEQFF. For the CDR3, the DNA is TGTGCCAGCAGCCTGGGCTCCGGCGGGAGGGCAGACGAGCAGTTCTTC.

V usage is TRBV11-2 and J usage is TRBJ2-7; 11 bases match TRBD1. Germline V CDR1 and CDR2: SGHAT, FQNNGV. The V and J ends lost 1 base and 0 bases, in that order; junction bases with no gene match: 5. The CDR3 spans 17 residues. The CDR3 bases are TGTGCCAGCAGCTTAGGGACAGGGGGCCTTAGCTCCTACGAGCAGTACTTC. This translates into CASSLGTGGLSSYEQYF.

DNA of the CDR3: TGTGCCAGCAGTTTGGGATCTGGAACTAATGAAAAACTGTTTTTT. It yields the protein CASSLGSGTNEKLFF. The V and J genes are TRBV28 and TRBJ1-4; D ambiguous. The germline V gene encodes CDR1 MDHEN and CDR2 SYDVKM. The CDR3 is 15 residues long. Trimming took 3 bases from V and 1 from J, leaving 9 bases between them.

CDR3 in DNA: TGTGCCAGCAGCGGGGACAACACGAACACCGGGGAGCTGTTTTTT. This sequence encodes CASSGDNTNTGELFF. This chain joins TRBV11-2 and TRBJ2-2; D possibly corresponds to TRBD1 (6 bases). Trimming stripped 5 bases from V and 0 bases from J, with 10 bases between. Germline V gene data show CDR1 as SGHAT and CDR2 as FQNNGV. The CDR3 runs 15 residues.

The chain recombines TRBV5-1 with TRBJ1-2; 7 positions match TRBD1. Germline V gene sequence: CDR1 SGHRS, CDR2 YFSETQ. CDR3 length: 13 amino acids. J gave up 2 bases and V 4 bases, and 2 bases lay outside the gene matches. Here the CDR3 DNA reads TGCGCCAGCAGCCCGGGACAGAACTATGGCTACACCTTC. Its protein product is CASSPGQNYGYTF.

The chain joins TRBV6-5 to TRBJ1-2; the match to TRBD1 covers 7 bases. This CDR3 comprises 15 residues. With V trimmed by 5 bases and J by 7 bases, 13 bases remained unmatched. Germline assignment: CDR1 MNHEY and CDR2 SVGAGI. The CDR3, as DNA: TGTGCCAGCAGTACAGGGGCCATGGACGAGTCTGGCTACACCTTC. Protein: CASSTGAMDESGYTF.

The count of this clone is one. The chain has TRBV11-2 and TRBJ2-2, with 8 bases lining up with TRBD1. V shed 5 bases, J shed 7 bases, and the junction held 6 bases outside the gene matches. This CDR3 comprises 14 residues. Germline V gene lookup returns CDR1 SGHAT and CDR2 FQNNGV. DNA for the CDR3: TGTGCCAGCAGCCCCGACAGGGGTATCGGGGAGCTGTTTTTT. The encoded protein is CASSPDRGIGELFF.

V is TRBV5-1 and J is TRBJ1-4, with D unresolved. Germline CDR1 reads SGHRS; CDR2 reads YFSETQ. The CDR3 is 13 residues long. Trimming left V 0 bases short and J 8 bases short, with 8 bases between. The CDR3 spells CASSLAGLEKLFF. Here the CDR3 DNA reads TGCGCCAGCAGCTTGGCGGGGTTGGAAAAACTGTTTTTT.

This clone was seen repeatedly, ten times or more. The CDR3 loop is CASSKYSGRSLSNTGELFF. DNA of the CDR3: TGTGCCAGCAGCAAGTATAGCGGGAGGAGTCTATCGAACACCGGGGAGCTGTTTTTT. The chain has TRBV9 and TRBJ2-2; 10 nucleotides align to TRBD2. In germline, CDR1 is SGDLS, CDR2 YYNGEE. Unmatched junction bases numbered 12, after V lost 4 bases and J lost 0 bases. There are 19 residues in the CDR3.

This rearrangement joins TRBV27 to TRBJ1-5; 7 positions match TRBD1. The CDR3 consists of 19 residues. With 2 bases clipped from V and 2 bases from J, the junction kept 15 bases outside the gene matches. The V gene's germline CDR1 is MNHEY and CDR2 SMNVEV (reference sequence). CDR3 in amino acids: CASSLTGYTGDGGNQPQHF. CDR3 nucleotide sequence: TGTGCCAGCAGTTTAACGGGGTACACAGGGGACGGGGGCAATCAGCCCCAGCATTTT.

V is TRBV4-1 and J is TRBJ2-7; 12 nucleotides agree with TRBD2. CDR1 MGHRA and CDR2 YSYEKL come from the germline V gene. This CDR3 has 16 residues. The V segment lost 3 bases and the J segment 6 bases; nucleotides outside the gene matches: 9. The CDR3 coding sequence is TGCGCCAGCAGCCATTGGACTAGCGGGACTGGGGGCGAGCAGTACTTC. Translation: CASSHWTSGTGGEQYF.

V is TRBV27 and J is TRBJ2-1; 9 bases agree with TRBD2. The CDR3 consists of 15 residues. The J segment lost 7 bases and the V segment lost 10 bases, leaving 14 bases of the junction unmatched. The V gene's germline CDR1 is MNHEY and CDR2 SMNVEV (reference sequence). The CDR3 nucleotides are TGTGCCACTTCCCGTTCAGGGCGGGAGGGAAATGAGCAGTTCTTC. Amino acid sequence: CATSRSGREGNEQFF.

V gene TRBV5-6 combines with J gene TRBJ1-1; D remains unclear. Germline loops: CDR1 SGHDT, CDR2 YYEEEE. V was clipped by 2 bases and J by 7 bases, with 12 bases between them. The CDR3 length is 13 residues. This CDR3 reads CASSLREGGEAFF. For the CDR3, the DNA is TGTGCCAGCAGCTTAAGGGAAGGAGGTGAAGCTTTCTTT.

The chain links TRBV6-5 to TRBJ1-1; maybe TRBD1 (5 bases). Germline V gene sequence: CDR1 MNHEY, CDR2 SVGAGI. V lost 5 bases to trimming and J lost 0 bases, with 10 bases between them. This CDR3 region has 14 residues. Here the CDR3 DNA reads TGTGCCAGCAGTACGGGGACCGTGAACACTGAAGCTTTCTTT. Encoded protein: CASSTGTVNTEAFF.

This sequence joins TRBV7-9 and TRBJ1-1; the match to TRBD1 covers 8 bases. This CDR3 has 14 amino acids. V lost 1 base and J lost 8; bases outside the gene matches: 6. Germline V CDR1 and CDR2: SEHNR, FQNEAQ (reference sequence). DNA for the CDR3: TGTGCCAGCAGCTTAGAGGGGACAGGCTACGAAGCTTTCTTT. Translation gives CASSLEGTGYEAFF.

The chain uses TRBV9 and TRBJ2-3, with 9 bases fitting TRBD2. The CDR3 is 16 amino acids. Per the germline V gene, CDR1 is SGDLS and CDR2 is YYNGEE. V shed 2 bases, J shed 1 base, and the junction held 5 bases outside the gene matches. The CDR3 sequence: CASSVLASGGTDTQYF. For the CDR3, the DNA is TGTGCCAGCAGCGTTCTGGCTAGCGGGGGCACAGATACGCAGTATTTT.

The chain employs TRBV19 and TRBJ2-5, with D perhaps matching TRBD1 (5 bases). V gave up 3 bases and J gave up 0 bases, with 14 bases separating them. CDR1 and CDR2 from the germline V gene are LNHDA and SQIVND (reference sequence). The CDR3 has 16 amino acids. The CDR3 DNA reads TGTGCCAGTAGTATGGGGCCGCCCTATTACCAAGAGACCCAGTACTTC. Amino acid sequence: CASSMGPPYYQETQYF.

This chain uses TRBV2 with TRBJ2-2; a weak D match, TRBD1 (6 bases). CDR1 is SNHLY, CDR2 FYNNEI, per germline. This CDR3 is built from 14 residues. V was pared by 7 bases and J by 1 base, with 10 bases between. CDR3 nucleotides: TGTGCCAGCAAACCGGGACAGAACACCGGGGAGCTGTTTTTT. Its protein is CASKPGQNTGELFF.

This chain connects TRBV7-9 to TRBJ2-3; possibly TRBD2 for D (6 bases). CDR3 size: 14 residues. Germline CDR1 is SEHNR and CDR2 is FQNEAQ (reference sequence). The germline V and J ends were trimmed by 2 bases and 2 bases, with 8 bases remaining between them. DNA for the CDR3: TGTGCCAGCAGCTTAATAGCGGTCACAGATACGCAGTATTTT. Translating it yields CASSLIAVTDTQYF.

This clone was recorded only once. CDR3 bases: TGTGCCAGCAGTTTATGGGGGGGCAATCAGCCCCAGCATTTT. It yields the protein CASSLWGGNQPQHF. V gene TRBV28 combines with J gene TRBJ1-5; possibly TRBD1 for D (5 bases). This CDR3 has 14 amino acids. From germline, CDR1 is MDHEN and CDR2 SYDVKM. V lost 0 bases and J 2 bases, leaving 5 bases between the germline ends.

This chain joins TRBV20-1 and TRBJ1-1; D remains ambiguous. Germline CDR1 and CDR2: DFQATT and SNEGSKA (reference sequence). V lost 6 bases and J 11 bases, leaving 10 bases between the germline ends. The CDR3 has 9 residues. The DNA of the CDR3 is TGCAGTGCCCCGGAGGTCGCTTTCTTT. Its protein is CSAPEVAFF.

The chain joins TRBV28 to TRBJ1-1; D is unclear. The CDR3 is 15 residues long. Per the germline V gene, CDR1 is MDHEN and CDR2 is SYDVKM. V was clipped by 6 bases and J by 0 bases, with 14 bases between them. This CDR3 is CASSPLGYMNTEAFF. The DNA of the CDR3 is TGTGCCAGCAGCCCCTTGGGGTACATGAACACTGAAGCTTTCTTT. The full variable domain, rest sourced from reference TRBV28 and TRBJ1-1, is DVKVTQSSRYLVKRTGEKVFLECVQDMDHENMFWYRQDPGLGLRLIYFSYDVKMKEKGDIPEGYSVSREKKERFSLILESASTNQTSMYLCASSPLGYMNTEAFFGQGTRLTVV.

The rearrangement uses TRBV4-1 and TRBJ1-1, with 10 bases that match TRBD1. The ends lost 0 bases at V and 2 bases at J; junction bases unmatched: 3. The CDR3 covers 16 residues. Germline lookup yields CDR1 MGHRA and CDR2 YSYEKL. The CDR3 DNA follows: TGCGCCAGCAGCCAAGATCGGGACAGGGGTAACACTGAAGCTTTCTTT. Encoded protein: CASSQDRDRGNTEAFF.